The 20 T cell receptor beta chains presented below share a single source sample, sequenced in a study of blood T cell repertoires in COVID-19. Measured with immunoSEQ multiplex PCR; TCRdb has only the in-frame clones, and not every one. The sample records 130,000 or so clones, about 86% being singletons. Sequencing was performed on peripheral blood. The receptors shown here come from a woman aged 60-75 years with acute or convalescent COVID-19.

This chain connects TRBV27 to TRBJ1-4, with D hard to call. CDR1 is MNHEY and CDR2 is SMNVEV in the germline V gene (reference sequence). The CDR3 totals 14 residues. V dropped 0 bases and J dropped 13 bases, with 15 bases sitting between them. The CDR3 DNA sequence: TGTGCCAGCAGTTTATCGACTGACGTTCATAGACTGTTTTTT. This codes for CASSLSTDVHRLFF.

V usage is TRBV7-3 and J usage is TRBJ2-3, with 13 nucleotides matching TRBD2. Germline CDR1 SGHTA, CDR2 FQGTGA. V shed 1 base, J shed 2 bases, and the junction held 6 bases outside the gene matches. The CDR3 is 18 residues long. The CDR3 DNA sequence: TGTGCCAGCAGCTTAATGGGGACTAGCGGGACAATCACAGATACGCAGTATTTT. Residues: CASSLMGTSGTITDTQYF.

V usage is TRBV19 and J usage is TRBJ2-7, with 8 bases matching TRBD1. The V and J ends lost 2 bases and 1 base, in that order; junction bases with no gene match: 7. The CDR3 has 16 residues. From germline, CDR1 is LNHDA and CDR2 SQIVND (reference sequence). CDR3 residues: CASSISGTGTSYEQYF. CDR3 nucleotide sequence: TGTGCCAGTAGTATAAGTGGGACAGGAACTTCCTACGAGCAGTACTTC.

The J gene is TRBJ1-1, the V gene TRBV6-5, with 9 bases aligning to TRBD1. Trimming at V came to 5 bases and at J to 4 bases, leaving 5 bases not matched to a gene. The CDR3 has 14 residues. CDR1 is MNHEY, CDR2 SVGAGI, per germline. CDR3: CASSRQGGTTEAFF. CDR3 nucleotides: TGTGCCAGCAGTAGACAGGGGGGGACCACTGAAGCTTTCTTT.

This chain connects TRBV29-1 to TRBJ2-1; 8 nucleotides match TRBD1. From germline, CDR1 is SQVTM and CDR2 ANQGSEA. CDR3 length: 16 residues. V dropped 3 bases and J dropped 4; count of bases not matched to a gene: 11. In DNA form, the CDR3 reads TGCAGCGTTGATCTCCCGGGACAGGCTTATTACAATGAGCAGTTCTTC. It is translated as CSVDLPGQAYYNEQFF.

The chain carries TRBV27 and TRBJ2-5; 7 bases are shared with TRBD1. The CDR3 covers 14 residues. Trimming cost V 3 bases and J 5 bases; bases outside gene matches: 6. Germline CDR1 MNHEY, CDR2 SMNVEV (reference sequence). CDR3: CASSFRQGWETQYF. Here the CDR3 DNA reads TGTGCCAGCAGTTTTCGACAGGGCTGGGAGACCCAGTACTTC.

The table lists this clone with a few counts. The V call is TRBV20-1, the J call TRBJ2-1; perhaps TRBD2 as D (6 bases). The CDR3 spans 11 residues. The V gene's germline CDR1 is DFQATT and CDR2 SNEGSKA (reference sequence). The V end was cut by 5 bases, the J end by 16 bases, with 18 bases between. CDR3 sequence reads: CSAQLAEFQFF. CDR3 DNA: TGCAGTGCTCAACTAGCAGAGTTTCAATTCTTC.

The chain carries TRBV9 and TRBJ2-1; D might be TRBD2 (5 bases). V was cut by 0 bases and J by 7 bases, with 14 bases left in between. CDR1 and CDR2 from the germline V gene are SGDLS and YYNGEE. This CDR3 is built from 15 residues. The CDR3, as DNA: TGTGCCAGCAGCGTAGTTGGCGGACTCGAAAATGAGCAGTTCTTC. Encoded protein: CASSVVGGLENEQFF. The variable domain in full, completed from reference TRBV9 and TRBJ2-1, reads DSGVTQTPKHLITATGQRVTLRCSPRSGDLSVYWYQQSLDQGLQFLIQYYNGEERAKGNILERFSAQQFPDLHSELNLSSLELGDSALYFCASSVVGGLENEQFFGPGTRLTVL.

This chain links TRBV27 with TRBJ1-6, with 7 nucleotides matching TRBD1. V was pared by 5 bases and J by 5 bases, with 3 bases of the junction left unmatched. Germline CDR1 MNHEY, CDR2 SMNVEV (reference sequence). The CDR3 sequence is 14 residues long. CDR3 region: CASSPQGNNSPLHF. The CDR3 DNA follows: TGTGCCAGCAGTCCACAGGGGAATAATTCACCCCTCCACTTT.

The chain joins TRBV11-2 to TRBJ2-3; 9 bases match TRBD2. Per germline, CDR1 SGHAT and CDR2 FQNNGV. V dropped 5 bases and J dropped 3; count of bases not matched to a gene: 9. This CDR3 is built from 16 residues. CDR3 DNA sequence: TGTGCCAGCAGCCGCGTAGCGGGGGACACTACAGATACGCAGTATTTT. The encoded protein is CASSRVAGDTTDTQYF. Based on the CDR3 plus reference TRBV11-2 and TRBJ2-3, the full variable domain is EAGVAQSPRYKIIEKRQSVAFWCNPISGHATLYWYQQILGQGPKLLIQFQNNGVVDDSQLPKDRFSAERLKGVDSTLKIQPAKLEDSAVYLCASSRVAGDTTDTQYFGPGTRLTVL.

J is TRBJ2-2 and V is TRBV11-2; D ambiguous. The germline CDR1 and CDR2 sequences are SGHAT and FQNNGV. V lost 2 bases to trimming and J lost 4 bases, with 8 bases between them. The CDR3 length is 14 residues. CDR3 loop: CASSLTGSTGELFF. The CDR3 nucleotides read TGTGCCAGCAGCTTAACCGGGTCCACCGGGGAGCTGTTTTTT. The full variable domain, in which reference TRBV11-2 and TRBJ2-2 provide the parts outside the CDR3, is EAGVAQSPRYKIIEKRQSVAFWCNPISGHATLYWYQQILGQGPKLLIQFQNNGVVDDSQLPKDRFSAERLKGVDSTLKIQPAKLEDSAVYLCASSLTGSTGELFFGEGSRLTVL.

V and J are TRBV6-2 or TRBV6-3 and TRBJ1-6; 7 nucleotides align to TRBD1. V trimming: 6 bases; J trimming: 13 bases; junction bases outside the gene matches: 18. The CDR3 runs 16 residues. Germline V CDR1 and CDR2: MNHEY, SVGEGT. The CDR3 here is CASSPKHQDRVVPLHF. The DNA for the CDR3 is TGTGCCAGCAGCCCTAAGCACCAAGACAGGGTTGTGCCCCTCCACTTT.

The CDR3 DNA reads TGTGCCAGCAGCCAAGAACCAGGGGCGCCTAAGGAAAACACTGAAGCTTTCTTT. Residues: CASSQEPGAPKENTEAFF. The chain carries TRBV4-2 and TRBJ1-1, with TRBD1 as a possible D gene (6 bases). CDR1 and CDR2 from the germline V gene are LGHNA and YNFKEQ. Deletions cut 0 bases from V and 2 bases from J, with 19 bases between. The CDR3 is made up of 18 amino acids.

This clone was recorded only once. The chain links TRBV19 to TRBJ1-2, with TRBD1 matching over 8 bases. Germline-derived CDR1 and CDR2 are LNHDA and SQIVND (reference sequence). With 4 bases clipped from V and 1 base from J, the junction kept 17 bases outside the gene matches. The CDR3 has 19 residues. The CDR3 DNA is TGTGCCAGTAGTACCTTAGGCAGGGGGCTGGGTACGCTTAACTATGGCTACACCTTC. Translation gives CASSTLGRGLGTLNYGYTF.

The rearrangement links TRBV27 to TRBJ1-2; 8 bases map to TRBD1. CDR3 size: 16 residues. V gave up 1 base and J gave up 4 bases; unmatched junction bases: 8. CDR1 and CDR2 from the germline V gene are MNHEY and SMNVEV (reference sequence). The CDR3, as DNA: TGTGCCAGCAGTTTATATGTACAGGGGGAGCGCTATGGCTACACCTTC. It codes for CASSLYVQGERYGYTF.

V is TRBV29-1 and J is TRBJ2-1; TRBD1 agrees at 7 bases. Trimming removed 4 bases from V and 7 bases from J; junction bases left unmatched: 10. The CDR3 length is 14 residues. Germline loops: CDR1 SQVTM, CDR2 ANQGSEA. The CDR3 nucleotides are TGCAGCGTTGCGGACGGGACAGAGGGGAATGAGCAGTTCTTC. Translated: CSVADGTEGNEQFF.

The chain combines TRBV5-1 with TRBJ2-3; TRBD1 matches 8 bases. This CDR3 has 15 residues. The J segment lost 1 base and the V segment lost 4 bases, leaving 5 bases of the junction unmatched. CDR1 is SGHRS, CDR2 YFSETQ, per germline. CDR3 sequence: CASSPGGLGTDTQYF. The CDR3 DNA reads as TGCGCCAGCAGCCCAGGGGGCCTGGGCACAGATACGCAGTATTTT.

The chain carries TRBV3-1 (or the pseudogene TRBV3-2) and TRBJ2-3; D might be TRBD2 (5 bases). V lost 5 bases to trimming and J lost 1 base, with 22 bases between them. CDR1 is LGHDT and CDR2 is YNNKEL in the germline V gene (reference sequence). This CDR3 is 18 amino acids long. In DNA, the CDR3 is TGTGCCAGCAGCGAGGACGCGGGCAGGCTAGTTGGCACAGATACGCAGTATTTT. Encoded protein: CASSEDAGRLVGTDTQYF.

This clone was detected only once. The chain uses TRBV28 and TRBJ2-2; TRBD1 aligns across 10 bases. V lost 5 bases, J lost 7 bases, and 7 bases stayed unmatched. The CDR3 extends over 15 amino acids. The germline V gene encodes CDR1 MDHEN and CDR2 SYDVKM. This CDR3 reads CASSTRDRGSGELFF. DNA of the CDR3: TGTGCCAGCAGTACGCGGGACAGGGGAAGCGGGGAGCTGTTTTTT. Full variable domain (missing parts from reference TRBV28 and TRBJ2-2): DVKVTQSSRYLVKRTGEKVFLECVQDMDHENMFWYRQDPGLGLRLIYFSYDVKMKEKGDIPEGYSVSREKKERFSLILESASTNQTSMYLCASSTRDRGSGELFFGEGSRLTVL.

The CDR3 nucleotides are TGTGCCAGCTCCACGGGGGGCCAATCCTACGAGCAGTACTTC. Translating it yields CASSTGGQSYEQYF. This chain connects TRBV2 to TRBJ2-7; D possibly corresponds to TRBD2 (7 bases). The ends were cut back, 8 bases at V and 1 base at J, with 15 bases in the middle. This CDR3 has 14 residues. From germline, CDR1 is SNHLY and CDR2 FYNNEI.